The sequence of this T cell receptor beta chain was determined in a study of blood T cell repertoires in COVID-19. Background on the study: Acute and convalescent COVID-19 samples came from the United States, Italy and Spain. The analysed material was cDNA or gDNA that came from T cells, B-cell-depleted T cells, or PBMCs.

The authors' processing: Estimation of nucleated cell counts relied on the amplification of reference gene primers. Assay used: immunoSEQ multiplex PCR; TCRdb lists only in-frame clones, some missing. The V and J calls and clone size come from that table; D and trimming were worked out from the DNA. The repertoire has approximately 260,000 clones, around four fifths of them found once; the top ten carry 3% to 4%. Trimming cost V 5 bases and J 0 bases; bases outside gene matches: 19. Germline CDR1 reads SQVTM; CDR2 reads ANQGSEA. This CDR3 is built from 20 residues. This receptor was obtained from a woman aged 40 to 50 with active or convalescent COVID-19. The sequencing input was peripheral blood. The genes are TRBV29-1 and TRBJ1-4, with 9 bases fitting TRBD1. The CDR3 nucleotides are TGCAGCGTTCCTACAATCGGGACAGGGAAAGGACTTTCAACTAATGAAAAACTGTTTTTT. This codes for CSVPTIGTGKGLSTNEKLFF.